This T cell receptor beta chain originates from a study of blood T cell repertoires in COVID-19. TCRdb's copy holds only in-frame clones and misses some; the assay was immunoSEQ multiplex PCR. This table holds 70,000 to 85,000 clones, 80% to 90% found once. With 0 bases removed from V and 1 base from J, the gap between germline ends came to 13 bases. The germline V gene encodes CDR1 SGDLS and CDR2 YYNGEE. The CDR3 is 16 amino acids. This sequence was found in an elderly woman with acute or convalescent COVID-19. The J gene is TRBJ1-1, the V gene TRBV9; a weak D match, TRBD1 (6 bases). The sample comprised peripheral blood. DNA for the CDR3: TGTGCCAGCAGCGTAGCTGTGACAGGAAAGAACACTGAAGCTTTCTTT. Translation: CASSVAVTGKNTEAFF.